Listed here are 14 T cell receptor beta chains from one sample, sequenced in a study of cytomegalovirus exposure and HLA in healthy donors. PCR employed 60 Vbeta and 13 Jbeta primers. Profiling relied on immunoSEQ multiplex PCR, and the TCRdb table lists in-frame clones only, not all of them. The sample holds tens of thousands of clones; about 79% are singletons and the top ten take 3.8%. Sequenced input: PBMCs. All receptors derive from a man in his fifties in good health and CMV-seronegative.

J is TRBJ2-7 and V is TRBV27, with D possibly TRBD2 on 6 matching bases. Trimming shortened V by 5 bases and J by 3 bases, and 14 bases separated the two germline ends. Germline CDR1 is MNHEY and CDR2 is SMNVEV (reference sequence). CDR3 length: 14 amino acids. The CDR3 nucleotides read TGTGCCAGCAGTCCCCCCGGGAGTCTCTACGAGCAGTACTTC. It encodes CASSPPGSLYEQYF.

V gene TRBV10-3 combines with J gene TRBJ2-5; tentative D call: TRBD1 (8 bases). V was shortened by 6 bases and J by 4 bases, with 15 bases between the two germline ends. This CDR3 is built from 14 residues. From germline, CDR1 is ENHRY and CDR2 SYGVKD. The CDR3 here is CAIREQGGRETQYF. The CDR3 DNA follows: TGTGCCATCAGAGAACAGGGGGGGAGAGAGACCCAGTACTTC.

The chain carries TRBV9 and TRBJ2-1; D might be TRBD2 (6 bases). The CDR3 covers 13 residues. Germline CDR1 is SGDLS and CDR2 is YYNGEE. The V gene lost 3 bases and the J gene lost 3 bases, with 7 bases spanning the gap. CDR3 nucleotides: TGTGCCAGCAGCGAAGCGGGCTACAATGAGCAGTTCTTC. It is translated as CASSEAGYNEQFF.

The chain combines TRBV10-3 with TRBJ2-1; TRBD1 matches at 9 bases. J gave up 6 bases and V 5 bases, and 5 bases lay outside the gene matches. Per germline, CDR1 ENHRY and CDR2 SYGVKD. The CDR3 loop spans 14 amino acids. The CDR3 region is CAISSGTGSNEQFF. Here the CDR3 DNA reads TGTGCCATCAGTTCCGGGACAGGGTCCAATGAGCAGTTCTTC.

The genes are TRBV7-8 and TRBJ2-3; 8 positions match TRBD1. Per germline, CDR1 SGHVS and CDR2 FQNEAQ. The CDR3 spans 14 residues. The J segment lost 7 bases and the V segment lost 7 bases, leaving 10 bases of the junction unmatched. CDR3 region: CASNQDRAKNTQYF. The DNA of the CDR3 is TGTGCCAGCAACCAGGACAGGGCGAAAAATACGCAGTATTTT.

The chain uses TRBV6-5 and TRBJ1-2; 8 bases align to TRBD1. The CDR3 has 13 amino acids. Trimming took 3 bases from V and 5 from J; bases not matched to a gene: 2. Germline values: CDR1 MNHEY, CDR2 SVGAGI. This CDR3 reads CASSYTGGYGYTF. In DNA, the CDR3 is TGTGCCAGCAGTTATACAGGGGGATATGGCTACACCTTC.

This clone was recorded only once. The J gene is TRBJ2-5, the V gene TRBV28; weak D call: TRBD1 (5 bases). Germline V gene lookup returns CDR1 MDHEN and CDR2 SYDVKM. Trimming took off 4 bases at V and 0 bases at J, with 18 bases between the two ends. This CDR3 comprises 17 residues. CDR3 region: CASSSPRAQVNQETQYF. The CDR3 nucleotides read TGTGCCAGCAGTTCACCCCGGGCACAGGTCAACCAAGAGACCCAGTACTTC. Combining the CDR3 with reference TRBV28 and TRBJ2-5 gives the whole variable domain DVKVTQSSRYLVKRTGEKVFLECVQDMDHENMFWYRQDPGLGLRLIYFSYDVKMKEKGDIPEGYSVSREKKERFSLILESASTNQTSMYLCASSSPRAQVNQETQYFGPGTRLLVL.

DNA of the CDR3: TGTGCCAGTAGCCTAGGAGGTTTCGGCACTGAAGCTTTCTTT. Protein sequence: CASSLGGFGTEAFF. The V and J genes are TRBV19 and TRBJ1-1; D unresolved. CDR1 is LNHDA, CDR2 SQIVND, per germline (reference sequence). The CDR3 contains 14 residues. Trimming stripped 6 bases from V and 4 bases from J, with 15 bases between.

The V and J genes are TRBV28 and TRBJ2-2; D unclear. CDR1 MDHEN and CDR2 SYDVKM come from the germline V gene. Trimming shortened V by 2 bases and J by 7 bases, and 2 bases separated the two germline ends. The CDR3 loop spans 11 amino acids. The CDR3 DNA is TGTGCCAGCAGTTTACACGGGGAGCTGTTTTTT. Protein product: CASSLHGELFF.

This chain connects TRBV25-1 to TRBJ2-5, with D perhaps TRBD1 (5 bases). The J call may be wrong; the DNA end is better matched by TRBJ2-7. Germline V gene lookup returns CDR1 MGHDK and CDR2 SYGVNS. This CDR3 has 12 residues. The CDR3 DNA follows: TGTGCCAGGAGAAACCAGGGTTACGAGCAGTACTTC. Its translation is CARRNQGYEQYF.

The V call is TRBV19, the J call TRBJ2-1, with D maybe TRBD1 (5 bases). The CDR3 runs to 15 residues. Germline lookup yields CDR1 LNHDA and CDR2 SQIVND (reference sequence). V shed 7 bases and J shed 0 bases, with 13 bases lying between them. CDR3 coding DNA: TGTGCCAGTACTCCGACAGCGAACTCCTACAATGAGCAGTTCTTC. This sequence encodes CASTPTANSYNEQFF.

The chain employs TRBV5-4 and TRBJ2-7; TRBD1 might be the D (6 bases). This CDR3 comprises 15 residues. The V end lost 1 base, the J end lost 3 bases, and 14 bases lay between the germline ends. Germline V gene data show CDR1 as SGHNT and CDR2 as YYREEE (reference sequence). The CDR3: CASSLRGGLFYEQYF. The DNA for the CDR3 is TGTGCCAGCAGCTTGAGAGGGGGTCTCTTCTACGAGCAGTACTTC.

The chain employs TRBV25-1 and TRBJ1-2, with TRBD1 identical over 9 bases. Trimming cost V 6 bases and J 5 bases; bases outside gene matches: 4. The germline CDR1 and CDR2 sequences are MGHDK and SYGVNS. The CDR3 has 13 amino acids. The CDR3 loop reads CASRGQGGYGYTF. The CDR3 nucleotides are TGTGCCAGCAGGGGACAGGGCGGGTATGGCTACACCTTC.

This clone was counted at least ten times. The J gene is TRBJ1-4, the V gene TRBV6-6, with D hard to call. V lost 5 bases and J 8 bases, leaving 12 bases between the germline ends. Germline V gene lookup returns CDR1 MNHNY and CDR2 SVGAGI (reference sequence). This CDR3 is 13 amino acids long. As DNA, the CDR3 is TGTGCCAGCAGTAAGAGGCCGTTCGAAAAACTGTTTTTT. This gives the protein CASSKRPFEKLFF.